These 8 T cell receptor beta chains were sequenced from one sample in a study of OX40 agonist ivuxolimab in advanced cancers. Sequencing used immunoSEQ multiplex PCR; TCRdb keeps in-frame clones, though not all of them. The sample carries tens of thousands of clones, roughly nine tenths recorded once. The source material was CD4+ or CD8+ T cells sorted from blood, sampled in a trial of the OX40 agonist ivuxolimab. The receptors derive from an adult with an advanced solid tumor such as melanoma, head and neck, liver or kidney cancer.

The V gene is TRBV19, the J gene TRBJ1-5; D is undetermined. The CDR3 has 13 amino acids. The germline V gene encodes CDR1 LNHDA and CDR2 SQIVND (reference sequence). V lost 5 bases, J lost 6 bases, and 11 bases lay in between. Here the CDR3 DNA reads TGTGCCAGTAGTTTCGGAGACCGTCAGCCCCAGCATTTT. Protein: CASSFGDRQPQHF.

The CDR3 nucleotides read TGCGCCAGCAGCCAAGGAGATGTGGATACGCAGTATTTT. The encoded protein is CASSQGDVDTQYF. The rearrangement joins TRBV4-1 to TRBJ2-3; no definite D call. Trimming took 1 base from V and 6 from J, leaving 8 bases between them. The CDR3 is made up of 13 amino acids. The V gene's germline CDR1 is MGHRA and CDR2 YSYEKL.

This sequence joins TRBV5-1 and TRBJ2-5; 11 bases fit TRBD2. The CDR3 sequence is 17 residues long. Germline CDR1 is SGHRS and CDR2 is YFSETQ. Unmatched junction bases numbered 9, after V lost 0 bases and J lost 5 bases. As DNA, the CDR3 is TGCGCCAGCAGCTTGGGGGTCACTAGCGGGAGAATTGAGACCCAGTACTTC. Its translation is CASSLGVTSGRIETQYF.

The chain couples TRBV28 to TRBJ1-5, with TRBD1 identical over 7 bases. The CDR3 has 14 residues. Losses at the gene ends were 4 bases for V and 7 bases for J; bases not matched to a gene: 7. Germline V CDR1 and CDR2: MDHEN, SYDVKM. CDR3: CASSSPDRAQPQHF. For the CDR3, the DNA is TGTGCCAGCAGTTCACCTGACAGGGCCCAGCCCCAGCATTTT. The full variable domain, in which reference TRBV28 and TRBJ1-5 provide the parts outside the CDR3, is DVKVTQSSRYLVKRTGEKVFLECVQDMDHENMFWYRQDPGLGLRLIYFSYDVKMKEKGDIPEGYSVSREKKERFSLILESASTNQTSMYLCASSSPDRAQPQHFGDGTRLSIL.

The J gene is TRBJ2-1, the V gene TRBV30; maybe TRBD2 (5 bases). CDR3 length: 16 residues. Per germline, CDR1 GTSNPN and CDR2 SVGIG (reference sequence). Trimming removed 3 bases at V and 1 base at J, with 16 bases between. CDR3 loop: CAWRRVGVWSYNEQFF. The DNA of the CDR3 is TGTGCCTGGAGAAGGGTCGGGGTGTGGTCCTACAATGAGCAGTTCTTC.

The J gene is TRBJ1-4, the V gene TRBV19; D gene unclear. The CDR3 spans 14 residues. Germline V gene data show CDR1 as LNHDA and CDR2 as SQIVND (reference sequence). V was shortened by 5 bases and J by 4 bases, with 11 bases between the two germline ends. The CDR3 bases are TGTGCCAGTAGTCTTCGCGGAGGTAATGAAAAACTGTTTTTT. Protein sequence: CASSLRGGNEKLFF.

The gene calls are TRBV21-1 and TRBJ1-5. TRBV21-1 is noted as a pseudogene. The CDR3 has 12 amino acids. CDR3 bases: TGTGCCAGCAGCCACTCGACAGCGGACCTGAATTTT. It translates to CASSHSTADLNF.

J is TRBJ2-5 and V is TRBV6-6, with D perhaps assigned TRBD1 or TRBD2 (5 bases each). There are 16 residues in the CDR3. The V end lost 2 bases, the J end lost 2 bases, and 15 bases lay between the germline ends. CDR1 is MNHNY and CDR2 is SVGAGI in the germline V gene (reference sequence). CDR3 residues: CASSYGTQGDQETQYF. The DNA of the CDR3 is TGTGCCAGCAGTTACGGGACGCAAGGGGATCAAGAGACCCAGTACTTC.